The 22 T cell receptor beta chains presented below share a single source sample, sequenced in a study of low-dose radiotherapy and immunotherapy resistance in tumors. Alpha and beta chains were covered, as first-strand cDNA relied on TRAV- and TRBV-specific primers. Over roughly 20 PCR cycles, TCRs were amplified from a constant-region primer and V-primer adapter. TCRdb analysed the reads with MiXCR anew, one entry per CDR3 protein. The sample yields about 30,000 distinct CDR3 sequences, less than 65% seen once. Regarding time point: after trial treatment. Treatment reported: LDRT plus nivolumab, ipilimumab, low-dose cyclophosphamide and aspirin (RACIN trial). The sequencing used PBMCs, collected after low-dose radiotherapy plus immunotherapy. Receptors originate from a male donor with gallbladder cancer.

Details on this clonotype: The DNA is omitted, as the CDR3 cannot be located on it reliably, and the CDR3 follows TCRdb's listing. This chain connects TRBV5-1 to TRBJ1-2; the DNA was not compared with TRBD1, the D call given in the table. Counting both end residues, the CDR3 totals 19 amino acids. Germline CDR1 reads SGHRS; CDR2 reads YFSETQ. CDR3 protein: CASSFYICSARLQGAGYTF.

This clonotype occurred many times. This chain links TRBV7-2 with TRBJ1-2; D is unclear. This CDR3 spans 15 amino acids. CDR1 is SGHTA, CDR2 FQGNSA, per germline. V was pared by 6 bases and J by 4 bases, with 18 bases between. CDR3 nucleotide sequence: TGTGCCAGCAGTCTCCCCCCGATGCTAGGCTATGGCTACACCTTC. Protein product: CASSLPPMLGYGYTF. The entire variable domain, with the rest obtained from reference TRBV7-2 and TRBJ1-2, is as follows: GAGVSQSPSNKVTEKGKDVELRCDPISGHTALYWYRQSLGQGLEFLIYFQGNSAPDKSGLPSDRFSAERTGGSVSTLTIQRTQQEDSAVYLCASSLPPMLGYGYTFGSGTRLTVV.

CDR3 amino acids: CSVAERTSSYNEQFF. In DNA form, the CDR3 reads TGCAGCGTTGCTGAGCGGACCAGCTCCTACAATGAGCAGTTCTTC. The gene calls are TRBV29-1 and TRBJ2-1; D may be TRBD2 (5 bases). The CDR3 covers 15 residues. Deletions cut 4 bases from V and 0 bases from J, with 13 bases between. Germline V lookup: CDR1 SQVTM, CDR2 ANQGSEA.

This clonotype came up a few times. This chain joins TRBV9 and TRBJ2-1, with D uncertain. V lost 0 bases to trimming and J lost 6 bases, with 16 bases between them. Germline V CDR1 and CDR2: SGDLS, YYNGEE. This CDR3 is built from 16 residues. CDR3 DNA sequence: TGTGCCAGCAGCGTAGGGCCAGGTTACTACAGCAATGAGCAGTTCTTC. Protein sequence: CASSVGPGYYSNEQFF.

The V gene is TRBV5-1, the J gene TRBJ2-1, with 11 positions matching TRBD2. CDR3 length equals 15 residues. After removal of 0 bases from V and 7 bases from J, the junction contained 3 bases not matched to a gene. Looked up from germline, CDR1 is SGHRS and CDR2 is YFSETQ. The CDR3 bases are TGCGCCAGCAGCTTGGTGACTAGCGGGATGAATGAGCAGTTCTTC. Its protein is CASSLVTSGMNEQFF.

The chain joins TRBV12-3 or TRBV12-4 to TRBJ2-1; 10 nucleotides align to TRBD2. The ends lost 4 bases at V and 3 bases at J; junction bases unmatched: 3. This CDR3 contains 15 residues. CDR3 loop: CASSSSGGFYNEQFF. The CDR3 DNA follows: TGTGCCAGCAGTTCTAGCGGGGGCTTCTACAATGAGCAGTTCTTC.

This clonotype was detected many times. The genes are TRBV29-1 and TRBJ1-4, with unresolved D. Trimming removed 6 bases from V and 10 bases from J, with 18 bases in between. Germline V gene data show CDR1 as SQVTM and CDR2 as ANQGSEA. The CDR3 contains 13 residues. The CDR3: CSVLGRVEGKLFF. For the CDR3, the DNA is TGCAGCGTATTAGGAAGGGTCGAGGGAAAACTGTTTTTT. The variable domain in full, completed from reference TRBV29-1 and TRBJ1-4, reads SAVISQKPSRDICQRGTSLTIQCQVDSQVTMMFWYRQQPGQSLTLIATANQGSEATYESGFVIDKFPISRPNLTFSTLTVSNMSPEDSSIYLCSVLGRVEGKLFFGSGTQLSVL.

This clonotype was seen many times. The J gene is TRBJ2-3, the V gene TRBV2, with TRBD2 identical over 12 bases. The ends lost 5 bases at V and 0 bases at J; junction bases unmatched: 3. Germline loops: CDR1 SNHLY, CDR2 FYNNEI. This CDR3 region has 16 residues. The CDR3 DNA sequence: TGTGCCAGCAGTCGACTAGCGGGGGTTAGCACAGATACGCAGTATTTT. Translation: CASSRLAGVSTDTQYF. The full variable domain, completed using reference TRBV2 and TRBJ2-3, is EPEVTQTPSHQVTQMGQEVILRCVPISNHLYFYWYRQILGQKVEFLVSFYNNEISEKSEIFDDQFSVERPDGSNFTLKIRSTKLEDSAMYFCASSRLAGVSTDTQYFGPGTRLTVL.

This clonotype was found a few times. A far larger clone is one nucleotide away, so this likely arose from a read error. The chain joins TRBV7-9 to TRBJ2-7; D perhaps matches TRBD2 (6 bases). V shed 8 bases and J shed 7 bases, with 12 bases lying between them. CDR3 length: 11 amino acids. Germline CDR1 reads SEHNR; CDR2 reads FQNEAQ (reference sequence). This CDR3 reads CASRGMDEQYF. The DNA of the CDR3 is TGTGCCAGCCGCGGGATGGATGAGCAGTACTTC.

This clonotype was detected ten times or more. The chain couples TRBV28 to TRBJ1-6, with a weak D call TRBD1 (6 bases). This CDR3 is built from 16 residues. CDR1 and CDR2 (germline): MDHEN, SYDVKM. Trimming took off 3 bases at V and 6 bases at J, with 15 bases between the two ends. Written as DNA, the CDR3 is TGTGCCAGCAGTTTGGGTGGGGGGCGCGTTAATTCACCCCTCCACTTT. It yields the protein CASSLGGGRVNSPLHF.

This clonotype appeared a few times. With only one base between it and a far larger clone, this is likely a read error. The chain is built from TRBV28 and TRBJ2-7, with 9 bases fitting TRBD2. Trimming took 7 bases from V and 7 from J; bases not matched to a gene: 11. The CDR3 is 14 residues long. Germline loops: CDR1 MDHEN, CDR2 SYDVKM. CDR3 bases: TGTGCCAGCATCCTGACTAGCGGTTACAATGAGCAGTACTTC. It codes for CASILTSGYNEQYF. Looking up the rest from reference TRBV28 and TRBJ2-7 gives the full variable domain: DVKVTQSSRYLVKRTGEKVFLECVQDMDHENMFWYRQDPGLGLRLIYFSYDVKMKEKGDIPEGYSVSREKKERFSLILESASTNQTSMYLCASILTSGYNEQYFGPGTRLTVT.

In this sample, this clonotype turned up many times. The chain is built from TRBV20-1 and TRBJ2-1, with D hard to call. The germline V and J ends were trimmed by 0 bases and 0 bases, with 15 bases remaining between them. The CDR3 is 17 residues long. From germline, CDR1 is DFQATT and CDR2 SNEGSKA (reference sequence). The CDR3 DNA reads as TGCAGTGCTAGAGATCGGATGGCGAGAGCCTCCTACAATGAGCAGTTCTTC. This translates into CSARDRMARASYNEQFF.

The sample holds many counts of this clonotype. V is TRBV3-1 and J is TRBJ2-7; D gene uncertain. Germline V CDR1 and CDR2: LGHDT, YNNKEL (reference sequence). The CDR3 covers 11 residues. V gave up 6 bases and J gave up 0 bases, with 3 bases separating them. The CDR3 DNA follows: TGTGCCAGCAGTAGCTCCTACGAGCAGTACTTC. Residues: CASSSSYEQYF.

The CDR3 region has the DNA TGTGCCAGCAGCTCTTTCCAGGCGACCCCATCCGGCTATGGCTACACCTTC. Amino acid sequence: CASSSFQATPSGYGYTF. This chain links TRBV7-9 with TRBJ1-2; D unresolved. V was pared by 4 bases and J by 4 bases, with 22 bases between. The germline CDR1 and CDR2 sequences are SEHNR and FQNEAQ (reference sequence). The CDR3 runs to 17 residues.

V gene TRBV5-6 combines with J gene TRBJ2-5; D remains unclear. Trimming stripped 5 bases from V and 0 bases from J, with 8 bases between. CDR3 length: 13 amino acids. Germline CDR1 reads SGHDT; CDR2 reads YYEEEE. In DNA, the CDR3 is TGTGCCAGCAGTTTCGGAGACCAAGAGACCCAGTACTTC. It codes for CASSFGDQETQYF.

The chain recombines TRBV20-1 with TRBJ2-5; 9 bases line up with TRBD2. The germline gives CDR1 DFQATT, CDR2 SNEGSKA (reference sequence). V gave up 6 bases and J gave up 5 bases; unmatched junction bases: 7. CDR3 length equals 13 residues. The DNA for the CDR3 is TGCAGTGCCGCGACTAGCGGTTATGAGACCCAGTACTTC. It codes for CSAATSGYETQYF.

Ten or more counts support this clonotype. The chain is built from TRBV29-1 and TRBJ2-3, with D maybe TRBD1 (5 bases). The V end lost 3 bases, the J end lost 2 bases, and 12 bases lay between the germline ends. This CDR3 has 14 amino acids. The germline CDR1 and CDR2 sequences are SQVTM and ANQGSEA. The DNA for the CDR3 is TGCAGCGTTGAGAAGGGGAAGGCCACAGATACGCAGTATTTT. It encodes CSVEKGKATDTQYF.

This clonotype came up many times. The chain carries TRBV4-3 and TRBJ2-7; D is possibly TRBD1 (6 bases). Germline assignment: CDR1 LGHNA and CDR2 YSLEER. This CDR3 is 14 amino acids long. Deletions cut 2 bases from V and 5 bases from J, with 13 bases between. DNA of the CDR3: TGCGCCAGCAGCCAATTGCAGGGGCAGGACGAGCAGTACTTC. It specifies CASSQLQGQDEQYF.

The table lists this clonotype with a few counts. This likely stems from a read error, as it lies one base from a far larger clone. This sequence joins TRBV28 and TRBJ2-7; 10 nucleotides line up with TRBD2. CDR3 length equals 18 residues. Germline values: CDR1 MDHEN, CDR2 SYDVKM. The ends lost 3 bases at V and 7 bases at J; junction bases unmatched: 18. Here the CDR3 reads CASSFKRRLAGPYNEQYF. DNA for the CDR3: TGTGCCAGCAGTTTCAAGCGTCGACTAGCGGGTCCCTACAATGAGCAGTACTTC. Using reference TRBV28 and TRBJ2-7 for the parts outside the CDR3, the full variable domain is DVKVTQSSRYLVKRTGEKVFLECVQDMDHENMFWYRQDPGLGLRLIYFSYDVKMKEKGDIPEGYSVSREKKERFSLILESASTNQTSMYLCASSFKRRLAGPYNEQYFGPGTRLTVT.

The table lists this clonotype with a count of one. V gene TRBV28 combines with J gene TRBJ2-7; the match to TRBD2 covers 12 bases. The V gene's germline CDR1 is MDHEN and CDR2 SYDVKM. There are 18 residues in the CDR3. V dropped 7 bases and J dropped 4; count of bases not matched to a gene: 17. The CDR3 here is CASKAQTSGRGNRYEQYF. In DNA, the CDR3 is TGTGCCAGCAAGGCCCAGACTAGCGGGAGAGGTAATAGGTACGAGCAGTACTTC. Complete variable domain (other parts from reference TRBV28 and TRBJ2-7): DVKVTQSSRYLVKRTGEKVFLECVQDMDHENMFWYRQDPGLGLRLIYFSYDVKMKEKGDIPEGYSVSREKKERFSLILESASTNQTSMYLCASKAQTSGRGNRYEQYFGPGTRLTVT.

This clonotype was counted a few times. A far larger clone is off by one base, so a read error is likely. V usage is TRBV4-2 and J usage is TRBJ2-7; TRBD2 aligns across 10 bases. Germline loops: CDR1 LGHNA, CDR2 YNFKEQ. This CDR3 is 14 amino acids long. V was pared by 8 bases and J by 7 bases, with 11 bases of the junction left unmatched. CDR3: CASWGAGGPNEQYF. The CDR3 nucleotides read TGTGCCAGCTGGGGAGCGGGGGGGCCGAATGAGCAGTACTTC.

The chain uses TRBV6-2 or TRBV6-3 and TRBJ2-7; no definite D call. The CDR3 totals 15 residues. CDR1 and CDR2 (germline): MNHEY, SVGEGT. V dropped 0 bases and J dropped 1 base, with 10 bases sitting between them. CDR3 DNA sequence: TGTGCCAGCAGTTACTCGTATAGTTATTCCTACGAGCAGTACTTC. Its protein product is CASSYSYSYSYEQYF.